Described below is a single TCR beta chain sequence and its context. TCRdb independently ran MiXCR on the RT-PCR reads; one entry per CDR3 protein. The repertoire holds around 470,000 distinct CDR3 sequences, with under 8.5% as singletons. This entry belongs to a study of response to subunit inactivated influenza vaccine. V lost 6 bases, J lost 2 bases, and 17 bases lay in between. The germline V gene has CDR1 MNHNS and CDR2 SASEGT. The CDR3 has 15 amino acids. Source: PBMCs from blood, taken about 23 months after vaccination. The chain links TRBV6-1 to TRBJ2-7, with D perhaps assigned TRBD1 or TRBD2 (6 bases each). This receptor was obtained from a man between 50 and 75 years old who received an inactivated influenza vaccine. The CDR3 region is CASSQGRGEAYEQYF. In DNA, the CDR3 is TGTGCCAGCAGCCAGGGGAGAGGGGAGGCCTACGAGCAGTACTTC.